The entry that follows covers one TCR beta chain sequence. Antigen unknown. This PCR relied on a set of 60 Vbeta primers and 13 Jbeta primers. This table comes from immunoSEQ multiplex PCR, and its TCRdb copy is limited to in-frame clones, with some not included. This table holds 63,000 or so clones. The sample originates from a study of cytomegalovirus exposure and HLA in healthy donors. Study at large: T cells numbering around 190 million yielded more than 95 million unique TCR beta sequences in an earlier analysis. Some 90 million unique TCRs from HLA-typed donors were held in an early data release. Study-wide results and caveats: Sequencing probably produced one cluster of sequence variants that were highly shared. In an earlier analysis, most TCR beta V segments were productive about 87% or about 30% of the time.

Trimming took off 1 base at V and 0 bases at J, with 7 bases between the two ends. CDR1 is SGHRS and CDR2 is YFSETQ in the germline V gene. This CDR3 region has 15 residues. The specimen sequenced was PBMCs. This sequence was found in a boy aged 5-17 years in good health and CMV-seronegative. The rearrangement uses TRBV5-1 and TRBJ1-4; D is unclear. The chain's CDR3 is CASSLRTATNEKLFF. The CDR3 DNA reads as TGCGCCAGCAGCTTGAGAACTGCAACTAATGAAAAACTGTTTTTT.